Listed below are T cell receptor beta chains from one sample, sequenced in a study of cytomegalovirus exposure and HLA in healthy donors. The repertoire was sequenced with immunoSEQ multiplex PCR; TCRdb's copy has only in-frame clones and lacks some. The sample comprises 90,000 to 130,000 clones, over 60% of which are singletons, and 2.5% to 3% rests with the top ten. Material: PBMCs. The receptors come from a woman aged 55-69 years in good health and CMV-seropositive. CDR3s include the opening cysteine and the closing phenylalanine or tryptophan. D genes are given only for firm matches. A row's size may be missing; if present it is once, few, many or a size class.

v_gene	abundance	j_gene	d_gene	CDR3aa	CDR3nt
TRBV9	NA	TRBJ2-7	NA	CASSVGPTRATSYEQYF	TGTGCCAGCAGCGTAGGACCTACTAGGGCCACCTCCTACGAGCAGTACTTC
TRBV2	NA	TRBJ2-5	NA	CASSPTRTQYF	TGTGCCAGCAGTCCAACGCGTACCCAGTACTTC
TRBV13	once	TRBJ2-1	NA	CASSLGLVSSFFNEQFF	TGTGCCAGCAGCTTAGGCCTTGTGTCTAGCTTCTTCAATGAGCAGTTCTTC
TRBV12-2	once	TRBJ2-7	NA	CASRLGGQEYF	TGTGCAAGTCGCTTGGGGGGACAGGAGTACTTC
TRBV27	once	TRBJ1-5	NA	CASGPGLQPQHF	TGTGCCAGCGGTCCAGGGCTTCAGCCCCAGCATTTT
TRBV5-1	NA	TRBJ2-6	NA	CASSGGSAGANVLTF	TGCGCCAGCAGCGGAGGGTCGGCAGGGGCCAACGTCCTGACTTTC
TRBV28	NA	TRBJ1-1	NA	CASIEATEAFF	TGTGCCAGCATCGAGGCCACTGAAGCTTTCTTT
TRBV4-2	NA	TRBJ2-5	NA	CASSRQQVGETQYF	TGTGCCAGCAGCCGTCAACAGGTAGGGGAGACCCAGTACTTC
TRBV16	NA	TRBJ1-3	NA	CASSQVSGESGNTIYF	TGTGCCAGCAGCCAAGTTTCGGGGGAATCTGGAAACACCATATATTTT
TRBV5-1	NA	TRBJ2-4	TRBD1	CASSLGDRGRVDIQYF	TGCGCCAGCAGCTTAGGGGACAGGGGGCGGGTGGACATTCAGTACTTC